These T cell receptor beta chains were read from a single sample in a study of blood T cell repertoires in COVID-19. The data were produced by immunoSEQ multiplex PCR, yet TCRdb's version contains in-frame clones alone and is incomplete. The sample contains 300,000 to 400,000 clones, approximately 90% of which appear only once. Material for sequencing was PBMCs or T cells enriched from blood (not recorded which). Receptor source: a woman in her twenties or thirties who had been exposed to COVID-19. Each CDR3 is given with its conserved first and last residue. The order of the fields is V gene, J gene, CDR3 protein.

V: TRBV6-5
J: TRBJ2-2
CDR3: CASSYSGRLRELFF

V: TRBV7-2
J: TRBJ2-3
CDR3: CASSWRDSGDTQYF

V: TRBV13
J: TRBJ1-1
CDR3: CASSLQGTEAFF

V: TRBV19
J: TRBJ2-2
CDR3: CASSRRQGRIGELFF

V: TRBV6-6
J: TRBJ2-3
CDR3: CASSPYFMLPSLTDTQYF

V: TRBV4-1
J: TRBJ1-1
CDR3: CASSHREGNHEAFF

V: TRBV18
J: TRBJ1-5
CDR3: CASSPPTGRPIF

V: TRBV19
J: TRBJ1-1
CDR3: CASSMRMATEAFF

V: TRBV6-2/TRBV6-3
J: TRBJ2-1
CDR3: CASSYRTGSQFF

V: TRBV6-6
J: TRBJ1-4
CDR3: CASQPGTADEKLFF

V: TRBV7-2
J: TRBJ1-6
CDR3: CASSLGQTNSPLHF

V: TRBV6-5
J: TRBJ2-1
CDR3: CASTLGRGVFNEQFF

V: TRBV27
J: TRBJ2-7
CDR3: CASSIGTVYEQYF

V: TRBV16
J: TRBJ1-2
CDR3: CASSSPLRNRAYGYTF

V: TRBV9
J: TRBJ2-5
CDR3: CASSVGPQETQYF

V: TRBV2
J: TRBJ1-2
CDR3: CASSEAGVFSYGYTF

V: TRBV7-9
J: TRBJ2-2
CDR3: CASTQGTPGTGELFF

V: TRBV19
J: TRBJ1-5
CDR3: CASSMGPNQPQHF

V: TRBV29-1
J: TRBJ1-2
CDR3: CSVDTGQGGANYGYTF

V: TRBV5-8
J: TRBJ1-2
CDR3: CASSYDERAWGYTF

V: TRBV5-5
J: TRBJ2-7
CDR3: CASSSPGTLSSYEQYF

V: TRBV6-5
J: TRBJ1-5
CDR3: CASSYGTGTLSEHF

V: TRBV6-4
J: TRBJ2-5
CDR3: CASSQNLRISGGPTQETQYF

V: TRBV3-1/TRBV3-2
J: TRBJ2-2
CDR3: CASSQFGSTGELFF

V: TRBV4-2
J: TRBJ2-7
CDR3: CASSQHRAQNYEQYF

V: TRBV13
J: TRBJ1-6
CDR3: CASSLAGQKTSPLHF

V: TRBV6-9
J: TRBJ1-2
CDR3: CASSSRTGVNYGYTF

V: TRBV9
J: TRBJ1-2
CDR3: CASSSSGGLSGYTF

V: TRBV18
J: TRBJ1-6
CDR3: CASSQGANSPLHF

V: TRBV10-1
J: TRBJ1-6
CDR3: CASSDPARMTESNSPLHF

V: TRBV19
J: TRBJ2-7
CDR3: CASSFGAGTSYEQYF

V: TRBV19
J: TRBJ1-4
CDR3: CASSIDQPGNEKLFF

V: TRBV7-2
J: TRBJ1-3
CDR3: CASSSRTGAGNTIYF

V: TRBV5-1
J: TRBJ1-6
CDR3: CASSDSNSPLHF

V: TRBV7-9
J: TRBJ2-3
CDR3: CASSSSDRGMRDTQYF

V: TRBV6-5
J: TRBJ1-5
CDR3: CASSYGQGQPQHF

V: TRBV4-3
J: TRBJ2-3
CDR3: CASGPGGAGDTQYF

V: TRBV6-5
J: TRBJ2-7
CDR3: CASSPTYSPSYEQYF

V: TRBV2
J: TRBJ1-4
CDR3: CASHSTKSYRGSEKLFF

V: TRBV11-1
J: TRBJ2-7
CDR3: CASSAGQGAYEQYF

V: TRBV4-3
J: TRBJ2-1
CDR3: CASSQASGGWDEQFF

V: TRBV19
J: TRBJ1-1
CDR3: CASRGRRTEAFF

V: TRBV15
J: TRBJ1-3
CDR3: CATSRVRGSGNTIYF

V: TRBV7-9
J: TRBJ2-7
CDR3: CASSSKRQGLWGYEQYF

V: TRBV5-1
J: TRBJ1-3
CDR3: CASSPRTASGNTIYF

V: TRBV5-5
J: TRBJ2-4
CDR3: CASSFRRGDIQYF

V: TRBV5-1
J: TRBJ2-7
CDR3: CASSPSSGQGAYEQYF

V: TRBV2
J: TRBJ1-6
CDR3: CASSTTEYNSPLHF

V: TRBV3-1/TRBV3-2
J: TRBJ1-2
CDR3: CASSLKGPYGYTF